This T cell receptor (beta chain) was identified in a study of T-cell memory formation after mild COVID-19. TCR alpha and TCR beta cDNA libraries carrying sample barcodes and UMIs were produced by 5'RACE using constant-segment primers. MiXCR, applied by TCRdb to the 5' RACE reads, yields one record per CDR3 protein. The sample lists around 110,000 distinct CDR3 sequences; under 15% were seen once. Whole-study results and caveats: A balance of CD4 and CD8 characterized clones contracting day 15 to 85, whereas later expanders leaned CD4+.

Details on this clonotype: Its antigen is currently unknown.

This CDR3 comprises 15 residues. Germline trimming cut 4 bases from V and 6 bases from J; bases unmatched to any gene: 7. Germline loops: CDR1 SEHNR, CDR2 FQNEAQ (reference sequence). Sequencing was done on a sample of PBMCs or a T cell subset sorted from them (not recorded which). The TCR originated in an adult woman who had mild COVID-19 (a few samples of this study predate the infection). Cell type and time point are not known. The chain employs TRBV7-9 and TRBJ2-2; 8 bases align to TRBD1. For the CDR3, the DNA is TGTGCCAGCAGCTCCAGGGGGCCCGACTCCGGGGAGCTGTTTTTT. Translation gives CASSSRGPDSGELFF.